Listed below are T cell receptor beta chains from one sample, sequenced in a study of molecular identifiers for immune sequencing clone quantification. TCRdb reanalysed the PCR reads using MiXCR and keeps one entry per CDR3 protein. Of about 500,000 distinct CDR3 sequences detected, about 20% appear once; the ten largest clones hold around 0.86%. Sequenced material: naive CD8+ T cells from blood, with Jurkat cell RNA spiked in. Receptors originate from a human donor in good health. Some libraries in this study had Jurkat cell RNA spiked in. CDR3s include the opening cysteine and the closing phenylalanine or tryptophan. A D gene is named only where the DNA matches it firmly. The size of a clone is reported for some rows only, either as once, few or many, or as a class for expanded clones.

D gene	V gene	J gene	clone size	CDR3 DNA	CDR3 protein
.	TRBV28	TRBJ1-1	many	TGTGCCACCAAGACAATAAAACAGGGAAAGTTCACTGAAGCTTTCTTT	CATKTIKQGKFTEAFF
.	TRBV2	TRBJ1-6	.	TGTGCCAGCATTGTCGACATCTCCTATTATAATTCACCCCTCCACTTT	CASIVDISYYNSPLHF
TRBD2	TRBV24-1	TRBJ2-2	many	TGTGCCACCCCGGAGCATCCGGGACTAGCGGTACCGGGTGAGCTGTTTTTT	CATPEHPGLAVPGELFF
.	TRBV6-2/TRBV6-3	TRBJ2-3	.	TGTGCCAGCAGTTATTTCCGGGACCATCCGTACGGTACGCAGTATTTT	CASSYFRDHPYGTQYF
.	TRBV5-6	TRBJ1-1	few	TGTGCCAGCAGCTTCCAAAGGGTGAACACTGAAGCTTTCTTT	CASSFQRVNTEAFF
TRBD2	TRBV13	TRBJ2-4	few	TGTGCCAGCAGCTACGGACTAGCGGGAGGACCAGCCAAAAACATTCAGTACTTC	CASSYGLAGGPAKNIQYF
TRBD2	TRBV24-1	TRBJ2-3	.	TGTGCCACCAGTGATGGCGGGGGGGCGACAGATACGCAGTATTTT	CATSDGGGATDTQYF
TRBD1	TRBV27	TRBJ2-6	.	TGTGCCAGCACCAGTTTGGGTTCAGGGGGCTGGGCAGGCTCTGGGGCCAACGTCCTGACTTTC	CASTSLGSGGWAGSGANVLTF
.	TRBV12-3/TRBV12-4	TRBJ2-3	.	TGTGCCAGCAGTTCCGGGACTCCACTCACAGATACGCAGTATTTT	CASSSGTPLTDTQYF
TRBD1	TRBV3-1	TRBJ1-2	few	TGTGCCAGCAGCCAAGAAGGTGCCAGGGGGAGCGATGGCTACACCTTC	CASSQEGARGSDGYTF
TRBD2	TRBV28	TRBJ2-3	many	TGTGCCAGCAGATTAGCGGGAGGGCTCCGCACAGATACGCAGTATTTT	CASRLAGGLRTDTQYF
.	TRBV7-6	TRBJ2-5	few	TGTGCCAGCAGCACAACCAGGGATATGGGGAAGACCCAGTACTTC	CASSTTRDMGKTQYF
.	TRBV9	TRBJ2-3	.	TGTGCCAGCAGCGTAGGGCTGGGGGCTGGGACAGATACGCAGTATTTT	CASSVGLGAGTDTQYF
TRBD1	TRBV20-1	TRBJ2-7	.	TGCAGTGCTAGTGAGGGGGCCGGCTACGAGCAGTACTTC	CSASEGAGYEQYF
.	TRBV14	TRBJ1-3	.	TGTGCCAGCAGCCAAGACACAGCCTCTGGAAACACCATATATTTT	CASSQDTASGNTIYF
.	TRBV4-3	TRBJ2-3	.	TGCGCCAGCAGCCAGGGTAGCGTTACGGGTACGCAGTATTTT	CASSQGSVTGTQYF
.	TRBV29-1	TRBJ2-4	many	TGCAGCGTTGTAGGGCAGCAAAACATTCAGTACTTC	CSVVGQQNIQYF
.	TRBV24-1	TRBJ2-1	once	TGTGCCACTTCCAGCGGCAGCTCCTACAATGAGCAGTTCTTC	CATSSGSSYNEQFF
TRBD2	TRBV29-1	TRBJ2-1	.	TGCAGCGTTTGGGGGTCGGGGGGGATCTACAATGAGCAGTTCTTC	CSVWGSGGIYNEQFF
TRBD2	TRBV3-1	TRBJ2-7	many	TGTGCCAGCAGCACCGGGACTAGCGACTACGAGCAGTACTTC	CASSTGTSDYEQYF
.	TRBV24-1	TRBJ1-5	few	TGTGCCACCAGTGATTCAACTCGTCCTAATCAGCCCCAGCATTTT	CATSDSTRPNQPQHF
.	TRBV4-3	TRBJ2-5	.	TGCGCCAGCAGCCAAGATACAGCGGATGGGGAGACCCAGTACTTC	CASSQDTADGETQYF
.	TRBV4-1	TRBJ2-5	few	TGCGCCAGCAGCCCAGGGGTGGGAGGGATTTTCGAGACCCAGTACTTC	CASSPGVGGIFETQYF
.	TRBV7-6	TRBJ2-2	.	TGTGCCAGCAGCTTAGGAGGGCTGGGCGGGGAGCTGTTTTTT	CASSLGGLGGELFF
TRBD2	TRBV4-3	TRBJ2-3	many	TGCGCCAGCAGCCAAGATGCAGCGGGGGGGCCCCTGGCCCCAGATACGCAGTATTTT	CASSQDAAGGPLAPDTQYF
TRBD1	TRBV5-1	TRBJ2-7	few	TGCGCCAGCAGCCTCACCCCGGGACAGGGCTACGAGCAGTACTTC	CASSLTPGQGYEQYF
.	TRBV6-1	TRBJ2-7	.	TGTGCCAGCAGTGGAACAGGGGTGGGAGGCTACGAGCAGTACTTC	CASSGTGVGGYEQYF
.	TRBV4-1	TRBJ1-2	many	TGCGCCAGCAGCCAAGCGAGGATAACCGATAACTATGGCTACACCTTC	CASSQARITDNYGYTF
.	TRBV29-1	TRBJ2-1	.	TGCAGCGTTGAGGTGATGTTATCAAATGAGCAGTTCTTC	CSVEVMLSNEQFF
TRBD1	TRBV11-1	TRBJ2-2	many	TGTGCCAGCAGCTTACCCAGGGGGCTGGGCACCGGGGAGCTGTTTTTT	CASSLPRGLGTGELFF
.	TRBV9	TRBJ2-3	.	TGTGCCAGCAGCCCACGACAGGCCCCAGATACGCAGTATTTT	CASSPRQAPDTQYF
.	TRBV6-2/TRBV6-3	TRBJ2-7	few	TGTGCCAGCAGTTACGGCCAGGACGTCAACTCCTACGAGCAGTACTTC	CASSYGQDVNSYEQYF
.	TRBV18	TRBJ2-5	few	TGTGCCAGCTCACGAGGACGCAGGCTCAACCAAGAGACCCAGTACTTC	CASSRGRRLNQETQYF
.	TRBV7-9	TRBJ2-7	many	TGTGCCAGCAGCGCCCTTGGAGACTACGAGCAGTACTTC	CASSALGDYEQYF
.	TRBV2	TRBJ2-6	.	TGTGCCAGCAGTGAGGGTGGTGGGGCCAACGTCCTGACTTTC	CASSEGGGANVLTF
.	TRBV7-2	TRBJ2-7	many	TGTGCCAGCAGCTTAGTCGCCGAGCAGTACTTC	CASSLVAEQYF
.	TRBV20-1	TRBJ1-5	many	TGCAGTGCTAGATCTACCGGCGGAAAGGTGCATCAGCCCCAGCATTTT	CSARSTGGKVHQPQHF
.	TRBV9	TRBJ2-7	few	TGTGCCAGCAGCCCCGAGGACTCTACCTACGAGCAGTACTTC	CASSPEDSTYEQYF
.	TRBV9	TRBJ2-2	.	TGTGCCAGCAGCGTCGCGGTAGCGGGACAGGGGAACACCGGGGAGCTGTTTTTT	CASSVAVAGQGNTGELFF
.	TRBV12-3/TRBV12-4	TRBJ1-1	many	TGTGCCAGCAGCCTCGACAGTCTTGAAGCTTTCTTT	CASSLDSLEAFF
TRBD2	TRBV11-2	TRBJ2-3	.	TGTGCCTGCAGCAAGGGGACTAGCGGAACAGATACGCAGTATTTT	CACSKGTSGTDTQYF
TRBD1	TRBV20-1	TRBJ1-1	.	TGCAGTGCCCCGGGACAGGGCCCCACTGAAGCTTTCTTT	CSAPGQGPTEAFF
TRBD1	TRBV29-1	TRBJ2-1	.	TGCAGCGTTGAAGATGGCAGACAGGGAAGATACAATGAGCAGTTCTTC	CSVEDGRQGRYNEQFF
.	TRBV6-6	TRBJ2-5	.	TGTGCCAGCAGTTTAGAATATACAGGGGAGGGAGAGACCCAGTACTTC	CASSLEYTGEGETQYF
.	TRBV12-3/TRBV12-4	TRBJ2-1	many	TGTGCCAGCAGCTTGAATGAGCAGTTCTTC	CASSLNEQFF